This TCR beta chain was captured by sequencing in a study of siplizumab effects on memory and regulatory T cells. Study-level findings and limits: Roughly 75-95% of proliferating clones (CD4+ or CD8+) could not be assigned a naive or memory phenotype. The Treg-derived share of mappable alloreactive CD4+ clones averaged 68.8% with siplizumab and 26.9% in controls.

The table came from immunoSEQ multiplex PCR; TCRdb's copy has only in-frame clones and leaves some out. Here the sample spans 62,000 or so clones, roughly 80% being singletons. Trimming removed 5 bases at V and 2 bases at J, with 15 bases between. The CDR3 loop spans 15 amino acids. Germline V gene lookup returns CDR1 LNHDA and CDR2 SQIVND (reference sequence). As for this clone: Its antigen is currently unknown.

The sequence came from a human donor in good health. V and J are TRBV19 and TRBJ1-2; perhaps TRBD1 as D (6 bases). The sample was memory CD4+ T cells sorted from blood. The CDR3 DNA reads TGTGCCAGTAGTCCGTCCGGGACAAAGAACTATGGCTACACCTTC. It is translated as CASSPSGTKNYGYTF. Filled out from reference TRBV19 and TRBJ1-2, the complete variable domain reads DGGITQSPKYLFRKEGQNVTLSCEQNLNHDAMYWYRQDPGQGLRLIYYSQIVNDFQKGDIAEGYSVSREKKESFPLTVTSAQKNPTAFYLCASSPSGTKNYGYTFGSGTRLTVV.